Below, one T cell receptor (beta chain) is given with its context. This CDR3 contains 13 residues. The ends were cut back, 6 bases at V and 8 bases at J, with 13 bases in the middle. The sample is drawn from a study of response to subunit inactivated influenza vaccine. One entry per CDR3 protein, called by TCRdb with MiXCR from the RT-PCR reads. The sample contains a few hundred thousand distinct CDR3 sequences, about 11% of which appear only once. These data are also associated with another study on T cells expressing NK-cell markers. This second report adds: 5'RACE template switching built TCR beta cDNA with unique molecular identifiers. It was sorted CD3+CD56+NKG2C+, CD3+CD56+NKG2C- and CD3+CD56-NKG2C+ T cells that supplied the TCR beta repertoires. The share of CD8+ T cells held by dominant NKG2C+ clonotypes was 1.0-7.0% in about six donors.

This sequence joins TRBV12-3 or TRBV12-4 and TRBJ2-2, with D possibly matching TRBD2 (6 bases). The input for sequencing was PBMCs from blood, taken on the day of vaccination. This sequence originates from a man between 50 and 59 years old who received an inactivated influenza vaccine. The CDR3 bases are TGTGCCAGCAGATCCAGTAGCGGTGGGGAGCTGTTTTTT. Translated: CASRSSSGGELFF.